This T cell receptor (beta chain) was profiled in a study of OX40 agonist ivuxolimab in advanced cancers. Whole-study context: Cancers in dose escalation were hepatocellular, melanoma, renal cell and head and neck. Treatment received earlier with anti-PD-1, anti-PD-L1 or anti-CTLA-4 agents was allowed, and more than 30% had some.

The assay was immunoSEQ multiplex PCR, and TCRdb's table has in-frame clones only and misses some. Here the sample spans roughly 66,000 clones, around four fifths being singletons. The sample here was CD4+ or CD8+ T cells sorted from blood, taken in a trial of the OX40 agonist ivuxolimab. The TCR sequence derives from an adult with an advanced solid tumor such as melanoma, head and neck, liver or kidney cancer.

CDR3 nucleotide sequence: TGTGCCAGCCAACGGGCCGGCTACGAGCAGTACTTC. Translation: CASQRAGYEQYF. The rearrangement joins TRBV6-5 to TRBJ2-7; D is undetermined. The CDR3 runs 12 residues. The V end was cut by 8 bases, the J end by 3 bases, with 11 bases between. Germline V gene data show CDR1 as MNHEY and CDR2 as SVGAGI.